Presented here are 6 T cell receptor beta chains from one specimen sequenced in a study of blood T cell repertoires in COVID-19. Measured with immunoSEQ multiplex PCR; TCRdb has only the in-frame clones, and not every one. In the table there are about 140,000 clones, approximately 80% of which are singletons. Sequenced material: PBMCs or T cells enriched from blood (not recorded which). The receptors were gathered from a woman aged 18-29 years who had been exposed to COVID-19.

The chain carries TRBV24-1 and TRBJ1-2, with 9 positions matching TRBD1. V lost 4 bases, J lost 6 bases, and 2 bases stayed unmatched. The CDR3 length is 13 residues. The germline gives CDR1 KGHDR, CDR2 SFDVKD. CDR3 coding DNA: TGTGCCACCAGTGACGGACAGGGGAATGGCTACACCTTC. Residues: CATSDGQGNGYTF.

This clone came up a few times. The chain combines TRBV29-1 with TRBJ2-2; maybe TRBD2 (6 bases). The V end lost 3 bases, the J end lost 0 bases, and 11 bases lay between the germline ends. The CDR3 totals 15 residues. CDR1 SQVTM and CDR2 ANQGSEA come from the germline V gene. The chain's CDR3 is CSVEWAGSNTGELFF. The CDR3 region has the DNA TGCAGCGTTGAGTGGGCGGGATCGAACACCGGGGAGCTGTTTTTT.

The chain couples TRBV5-1 to TRBJ2-7, with TRBD1 as a possible D gene (6 bases). V dropped 8 bases and J dropped 2 bases, with 17 bases sitting between them. This CDR3 contains 14 residues. Germline V gives CDR1 SGHRS, CDR2 YFSETQ. The CDR3 protein is CASRGTSPTYEQYF. The CDR3 nucleotides are TGCGCCAGTAGGGGGACAAGTCCTACCTACGAGCAGTACTTC.

V is TRBV6-4 and J is TRBJ2-4; D possibly corresponds to TRBD2 (6 bases). This CDR3 spans 12 amino acids. Germline values: CDR1 MRHNA, CDR2 SNTAGT. V was cut by 11 bases and J by 8 bases, with 16 bases left in between. CDR3 DNA: TGTGCCCGGCTGGGGGGTCGGGACATTCAGTACTTC. It yields the protein CARLGGRDIQYF.

This sequence joins TRBV6-6 and TRBJ1-2; possible D gene TRBD1, 5 bases. Trimming removed 2 bases from V and 1 base from J, with 8 bases in between. This CDR3 is 14 amino acids long. CDR1 MNHNY and CDR2 SVGAGI come from the germline V gene (reference sequence). In DNA, the CDR3 is TGTGCCAGCAGTTACAGTGACAGTAACTATGGCTACACCTTC. Translated, it gives CASSYSDSNYGYTF.

This rearrangement joins TRBV3-1 (or the pseudogene TRBV3-2) to TRBJ2-6; a possible D gene is TRBD1 (6 bases). The CDR3 spans 18 residues. Trimming removed 1 base from V and 0 bases from J, with 13 bases in between. CDR1 is LGHDT and CDR2 is YNNKEL in the germline V gene (reference sequence). DNA for the CDR3: TGTGCCAGCAGCCAAGCAAAAGGACAGACCTCTGGGGCCAACGTCCTGACTTTC. Its translation: CASSQAKGQTSGANVLTF.